Below, one T cell receptor (beta chain) is given with its context. Its antigen is not known. The sample belongs to a study of T cell responses to AZD1222 COVID-19 vaccine. Study-wide findings and caveats: Repertoires were collected only later (after the peak T cell response had occurred). Females outnumbered males among donors, who were mostly white British; clonal diversity was possibly underestimated.

The CDR3 has 18 amino acids. From germline, CDR1 is MDHEN and CDR2 SYDVKM. Losses at the gene ends were 2 bases for V and 1 base for J; bases not matched to a gene: 10. Timing groups of about 4 and about 12 weeks for second doses were pooled. Generated by immunoSEQ multiplex PCR, the TCRdb table keeps only in-frame clones and is missing some. This sample has 95,000 to 150,000 clones, with about 92% found just once. This clonotype originated in an adult who received the AZD1222 COVID-19 vaccine. The input for sequencing was peripheral blood, taken 28 days after the second AZD1222 dose. V gene TRBV28 combines with J gene TRBJ2-7; 11 bases are a match to TRBD2. CDR3 DNA: TGTGCCAGCAGTTTAAGTACTAGCGGGAGCGTTCTGTCCTACGAGCAGTACTTC. Amino acids: CASSLSTSGSVLSYEQYF.